The 23 T cell receptor beta chains below were found in one sample sequenced in a study of T cells expressing NK-cell markers. From its re-call of the 5' RACE reads, TCRdb lists each CDR3 protein once, without DNA. Its table lists about 380,000 distinct CDR3 sequences. Source material: blood T cells: a sorted CD56 or NKG2C T cell subset, CD4+ or CD8+ T cells, or bulk PBMC T cells (not recorded which). The receptors originated from a man aged 18-70 years in good health.

This chain connects TRBV29-1 to TRBJ2-7; TCRdb gives TRBD1 as the D gene, but with no DNA this cannot be confirmed. The CDR3 extends over 14 amino acids. Germline V lookup: CDR1 SQVTM, CDR2 ANQGSEA. CDR3 protein: CSVGGQSSPYEQYF.

The chain employs TRBV20-1 and TRBJ2-7; TCRdb designates TRBD1, a call that cannot be tested without DNA. This CDR3 has 14 amino acids. Germline loops: CDR1 DFQATT, CDR2 SNEGSKA (reference sequence). Here the CDR3 reads CSASLRGRYDEQYF.

This chain uses TRBV6-1 with TRBJ2-1; TCRdb names TRBD1, which stays unverified in the absence of DNA. Germline V gene data show CDR1 as MNHNS and CDR2 as SASEGT. There are 14 residues in the CDR3. The CDR3 region is CASNLGTGENEQFF.

This chain links TRBV20-1 with TRBJ1-2; the TCRdb call, TRBD1, lacks DNA for checking. CDR1 and CDR2 (germline): DFQATT, SNEGSKA (reference sequence). The CDR3 loop spans 14 amino acids. CDR3 residues: CSALQGNPNYGYTF.

The V and J genes are TRBV15 and TRBJ1-4. The CDR3 is 12 amino acids. Germline loops: CDR1 LNHNV, CDR2 YYDKDF (reference sequence). This chain's CDR3 is CATSRDREGLFF.

The genes are TRBV20-1 and TRBJ1-2; TCRdb's D call, TRBD1, is unchecked because there is no DNA. Germline V gene sequence: CDR1 DFQATT, CDR2 SNEGSKA (reference sequence). This CDR3 spans 13 amino acids. The CDR3 loop reads CSAPPDRTYGYTF.

The J gene is TRBJ2-3, the V gene TRBV2; no DNA is available, so the TRBD1 call from TCRdb remains unchecked. The CDR3 length is 13 residues. Germline V gene sequence: CDR1 SNHLY, CDR2 FYNNEI. CDR3 region: CASTGQGTDTQYF.

The V call is TRBV6-5, the J call TRBJ2-7; with no DNA, the TCRdb D assignment of TRBD2 cannot be verified. CDR3 length equals 18 residues. Germline lookup yields CDR1 MNHEY and CDR2 SVGAGI. The CDR3 sequence: CASGGRNNKKGLSYEQYF.

The chain has TRBV25-1 and TRBJ2-5. CDR3 length equals 15 residues. Germline assignment: CDR1 MGHDK and CDR2 SYGVNS. CDR3: CASSEYWGSQETQYF.

The rearrangement uses TRBV29-1 and TRBJ2-6; TCRdb lists TRBD1, though no DNA is available to test this call. CDR1 is SQVTM and CDR2 is ANQGSEA in the germline V gene. This CDR3 is 17 amino acids long. The CDR3 protein is CSVLPGQTYSGANVLTF.

The chain couples TRBV2 to TRBJ2-3. From germline, CDR1 is SNHLY and CDR2 FYNNEI. The CDR3 extends over 15 amino acids. The CDR3 here is CASSEGTWGTDTQYF.

This CDR3 is CATSDTSGDQFF. The rearrangement uses TRBV24-1 and TRBJ2-1; checking the TCRdb D call of TRBD2 is not possible without DNA. The CDR3 has 12 residues. Germline loops: CDR1 KGHDR, CDR2 SFDVKD.

This chain connects TRBV18 to TRBJ2-7. From germline, CDR1 is KGHSH and CDR2 LQKENI. The CDR3 length is 15 residues. This CDR3 is CASSPGSGRDYEQYF.

The genes are TRBV16 and TRBJ1-4. This CDR3 contains 15 residues. Germline V gene sequence: CDR1 KGHSY, CDR2 FQNENV. The CDR3 region is CASSQSSATNEKLFF.

This chain joins TRBV3-1 and TRBJ1-5. Germline lookup yields CDR1 LGHDT and CDR2 YNNKEL (reference sequence). This CDR3 spans 14 amino acids. The CDR3 loop is CASTQGKSNQPQHF.

The chain links TRBV18 to TRBJ2-7; TCRdb reports TRBD1, a call that lacks DNA to check it against. Germline V gene sequence: CDR1 KGHSH, CDR2 LQKENI. The CDR3 is 14 amino acids. CDR3 protein: CASSPRTGGYEQYF.

The genes are TRBV12-5 and TRBJ1-1; TCRdb's D call, TRBD1, is unchecked because there is no DNA. CDR1 LGHNT and CDR2 FRNRAP come from the germline V gene. The CDR3 sequence is 15 residues long. The CDR3 is CASGRTVEHGTEAFF.

The CDR3 protein is CASRRARGEKLFF. The chain joins TRBV7-2 to TRBJ1-4; lacking DNA, the TRBD1 call made by TCRdb goes unchecked. The CDR3 consists of 13 residues. The germline V gene encodes CDR1 SGHTA and CDR2 FQGNSA.

The rearrangement joins TRBV4-1 to TRBJ2-7; as DNA is missing, the TRBD1 call by TCRdb cannot be tested. Germline CDR1 and CDR2: MGHRA and YSYEKL. The CDR3 sequence is 14 residues long. The CDR3 sequence: CASSSQGRHYEQYF.

The chain couples TRBV2 to TRBJ2-5; there is no DNA to check the TCRdb D call of TRBD1. CDR3 size: 14 residues. Germline V CDR1 and CDR2: SNHLY, FYNNEI. The CDR3 loop is CASSTGQGEETQYF. The full variable domain, rest sourced from reference TRBV2 and TRBJ2-5, is EPEVTQTPSHQVTQMGQEVILRCVPISNHLYFYWYRQILGQKVEFLVSFYNNEISEKSEIFDDQFSVERPDGSNFTLKIRSTKLEDSAMYFCASSTGQGEETQYFGPGTRLLVL.

This chain connects TRBV11-2 to TRBJ1-2. CDR3 length: 22 residues. The V gene's germline CDR1 is SGHAT and CDR2 FQNNGV. This CDR3 reads CASSFRTIAGRGTFPNPHGYTF.

This sequence joins TRBV6-1 and TRBJ2-1; there is no DNA to check the TCRdb D call of TRBD2. Germline CDR1 reads MNHNS; CDR2 reads SASEGT. This CDR3 has 16 amino acids. CDR3 residues: CASRTSGGTKYNEQFF.

The rearrangement joins TRBV6-5 to TRBJ2-7; TCRdb's D call of TRBD2 is untestable without DNA. Germline lookup yields CDR1 MNHEY and CDR2 SVGAGI. CDR3 length equals 17 residues. CDR3 amino acids: CASSYTRTSGNPYEQYF.